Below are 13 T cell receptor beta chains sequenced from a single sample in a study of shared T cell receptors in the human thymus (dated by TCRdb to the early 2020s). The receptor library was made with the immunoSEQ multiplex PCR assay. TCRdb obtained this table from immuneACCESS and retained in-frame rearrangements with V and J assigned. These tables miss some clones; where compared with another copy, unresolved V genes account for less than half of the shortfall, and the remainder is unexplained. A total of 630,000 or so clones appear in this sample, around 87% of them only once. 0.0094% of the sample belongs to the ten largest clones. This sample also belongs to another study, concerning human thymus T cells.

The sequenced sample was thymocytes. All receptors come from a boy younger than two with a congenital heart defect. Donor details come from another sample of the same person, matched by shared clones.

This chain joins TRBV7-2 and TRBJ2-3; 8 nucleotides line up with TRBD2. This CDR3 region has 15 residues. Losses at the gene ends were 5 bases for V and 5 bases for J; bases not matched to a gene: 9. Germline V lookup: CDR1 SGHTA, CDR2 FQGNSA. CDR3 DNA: TGTGCCAGCAGCCCGGGAGCGGGAGTGGTAGATACGCAGTATTTT. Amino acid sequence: CASSPGAGVVDTQYF.

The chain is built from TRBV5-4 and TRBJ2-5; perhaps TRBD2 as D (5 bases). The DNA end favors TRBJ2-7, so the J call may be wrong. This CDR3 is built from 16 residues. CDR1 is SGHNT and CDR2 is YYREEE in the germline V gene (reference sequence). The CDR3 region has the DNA TGTGCCAGCAGCTTGCGGGGAAAGGACTTAGCCTACGAGCAGTACTTC. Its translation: CASSLRGKDLAYEQYF.

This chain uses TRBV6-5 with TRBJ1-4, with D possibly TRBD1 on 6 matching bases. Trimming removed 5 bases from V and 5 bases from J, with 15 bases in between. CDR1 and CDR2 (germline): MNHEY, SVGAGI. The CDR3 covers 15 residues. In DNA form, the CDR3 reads TGTGCCAGCAGTCCTCACAGGGCCCAGAATGAAAAACTGTTTTTT. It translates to CASSPHRAQNEKLFF.

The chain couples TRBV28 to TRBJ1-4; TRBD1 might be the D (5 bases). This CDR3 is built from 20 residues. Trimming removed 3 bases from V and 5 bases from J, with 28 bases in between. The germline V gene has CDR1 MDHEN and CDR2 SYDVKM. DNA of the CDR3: TGTGCCAGCAGTTTGGGTCGAAGCTCCCAGGGCCGTCGATTCAATGAAAAACTGTTTTTT. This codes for CASSLGRSSQGRRFNEKLFF.

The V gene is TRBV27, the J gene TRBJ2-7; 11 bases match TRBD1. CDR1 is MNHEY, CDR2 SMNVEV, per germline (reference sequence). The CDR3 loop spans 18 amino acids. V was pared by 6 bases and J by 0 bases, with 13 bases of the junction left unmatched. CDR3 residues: CASRLIFGDRGSSYEQYF. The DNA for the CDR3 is TGTGCCAGCAGACTCATATTTGGGGACAGGGGGAGCTCCTACGAGCAGTACTTC.

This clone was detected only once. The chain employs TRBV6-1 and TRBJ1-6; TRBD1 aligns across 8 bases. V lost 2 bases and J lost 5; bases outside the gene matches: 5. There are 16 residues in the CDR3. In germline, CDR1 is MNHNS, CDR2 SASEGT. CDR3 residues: CASSEPGGSNNSPLHF. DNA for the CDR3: TGTGCCAGCAGTGAACCAGGGGGCTCAAATAATTCACCCCTCCACTTT.

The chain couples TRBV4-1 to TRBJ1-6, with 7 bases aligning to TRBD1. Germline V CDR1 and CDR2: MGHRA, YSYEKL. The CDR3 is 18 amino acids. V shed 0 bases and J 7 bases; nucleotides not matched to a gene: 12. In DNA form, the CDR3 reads TGCGCCAGCAGCCAAGAACGACGTGTGGGACAGATAAATTCACCCCTCCACTTT. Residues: CASSQERRVGQINSPLHF.

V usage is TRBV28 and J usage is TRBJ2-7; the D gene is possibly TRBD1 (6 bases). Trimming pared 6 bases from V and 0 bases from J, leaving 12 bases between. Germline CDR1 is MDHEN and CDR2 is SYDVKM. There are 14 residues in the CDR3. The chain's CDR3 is CASRAQGSSYEQYF. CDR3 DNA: TGTGCCAGCAGAGCACAGGGTAGCTCCTACGAGCAGTACTTC.

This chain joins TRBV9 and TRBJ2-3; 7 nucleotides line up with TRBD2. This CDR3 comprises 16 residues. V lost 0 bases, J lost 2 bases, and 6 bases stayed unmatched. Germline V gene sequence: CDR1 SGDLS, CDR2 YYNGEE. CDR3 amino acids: CASSVAGGRDTDTQYF. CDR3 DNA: TGTGCCAGCAGCGTAGCGGGCGGGAGAGACACAGATACGCAGTATTTT.

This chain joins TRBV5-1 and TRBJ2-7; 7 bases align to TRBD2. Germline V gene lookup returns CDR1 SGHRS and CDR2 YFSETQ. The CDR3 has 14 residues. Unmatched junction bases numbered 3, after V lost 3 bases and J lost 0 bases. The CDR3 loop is CASSSKRDSYEQYF. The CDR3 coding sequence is TGCGCCAGCAGCTCAAAGCGGGACTCCTACGAGCAGTACTTC.

Written as DNA, the CDR3 is TGTGCCAGCAGCCGGGGTCTTAGCTCCTACGAGCAGTACTTC. As protein: CASSRGLSSYEQYF. V is TRBV28 and J is TRBJ2-7; a possible D gene is TRBD2 (5 bases). From germline, CDR1 is MDHEN and CDR2 SYDVKM. This CDR3 has 14 amino acids. Between the trimmed V and J ends, which lost 6 bases and 0 bases, there was a span of 12 bases.

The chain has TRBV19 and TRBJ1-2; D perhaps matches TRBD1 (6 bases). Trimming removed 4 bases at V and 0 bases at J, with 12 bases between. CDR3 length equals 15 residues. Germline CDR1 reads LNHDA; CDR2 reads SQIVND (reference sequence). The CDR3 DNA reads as TGTGCCAGTAGTACGCAGGGGATCCCTAACTATGGCTACACCTTC. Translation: CASSTQGIPNYGYTF.

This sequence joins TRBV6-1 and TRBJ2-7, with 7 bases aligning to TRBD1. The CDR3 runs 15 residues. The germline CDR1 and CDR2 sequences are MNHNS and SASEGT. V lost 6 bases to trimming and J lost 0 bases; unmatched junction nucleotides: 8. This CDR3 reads CASRRTDRSSYEQYF. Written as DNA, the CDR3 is TGTGCCAGCAGGCGTACGGACAGGAGCTCCTACGAGCAGTACTTC.